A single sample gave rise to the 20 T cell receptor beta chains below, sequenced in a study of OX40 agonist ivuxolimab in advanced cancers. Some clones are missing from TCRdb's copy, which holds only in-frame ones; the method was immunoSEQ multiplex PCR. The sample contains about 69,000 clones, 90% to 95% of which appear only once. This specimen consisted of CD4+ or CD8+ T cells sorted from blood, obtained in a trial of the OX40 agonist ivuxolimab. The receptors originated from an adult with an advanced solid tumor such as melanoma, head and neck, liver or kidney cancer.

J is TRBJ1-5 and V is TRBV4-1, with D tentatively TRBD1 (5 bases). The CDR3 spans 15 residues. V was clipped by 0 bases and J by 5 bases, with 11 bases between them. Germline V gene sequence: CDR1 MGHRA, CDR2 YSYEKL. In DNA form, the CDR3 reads TGCGCCAGCAGCCAAGATAGTGGGGCCTATCAGCCCCAGCATTTT. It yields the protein CASSQDSGAYQPQHF.

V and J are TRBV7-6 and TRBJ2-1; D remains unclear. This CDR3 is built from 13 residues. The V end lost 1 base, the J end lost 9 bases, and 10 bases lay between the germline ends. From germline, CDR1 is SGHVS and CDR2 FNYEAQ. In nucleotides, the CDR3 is TGTGCCAGCAGCTTAGAAACTACGGCTGAGCAGTTCTTC. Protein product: CASSLETTAEQFF.

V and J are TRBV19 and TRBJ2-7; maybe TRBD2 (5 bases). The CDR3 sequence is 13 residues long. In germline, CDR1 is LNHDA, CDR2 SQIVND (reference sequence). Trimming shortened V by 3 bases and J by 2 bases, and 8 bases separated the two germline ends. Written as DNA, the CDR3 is TGTGCCAGTAGTATTGAGGGTACCTACGAGCAGTACTTC. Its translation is CASSIEGTYEQYF.

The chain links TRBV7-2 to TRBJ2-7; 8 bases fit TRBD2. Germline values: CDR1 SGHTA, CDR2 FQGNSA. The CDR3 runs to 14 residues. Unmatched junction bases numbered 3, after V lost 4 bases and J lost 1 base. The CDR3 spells CASSSGTRSYEQYF. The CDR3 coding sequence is TGTGCCAGCAGCTCCGGGACTAGGTCCTACGAGCAGTACTTC.

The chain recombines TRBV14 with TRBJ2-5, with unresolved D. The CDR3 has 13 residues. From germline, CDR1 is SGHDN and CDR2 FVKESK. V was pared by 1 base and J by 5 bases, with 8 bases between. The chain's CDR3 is CASSQAHLETQYF. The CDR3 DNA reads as TGTGCCAGCAGCCAAGCGCATCTGGAGACCCAGTACTTC.

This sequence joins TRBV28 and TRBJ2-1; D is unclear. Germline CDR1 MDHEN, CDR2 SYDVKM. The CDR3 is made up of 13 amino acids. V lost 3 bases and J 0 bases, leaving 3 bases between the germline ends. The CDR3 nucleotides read TGTGCCAGCAGTTTGGGCTCCTACAATGAGCAGTTCTTC. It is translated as CASSLGSYNEQFF.

CDR3 region: CASSEADRGWSYEQYF. The CDR3 DNA is TGTGCCAGCAGTGAAGCCGACAGGGGGTGGTCCTACGAGCAGTACTTC. This chain links TRBV2 with TRBJ2-7, with 9 bases that match TRBD1. Trimming took 0 bases from V and 1 from J; bases not matched to a gene: 4. This CDR3 is 16 amino acids long. Germline V CDR1 and CDR2: SNHLY, FYNNEI.

CDR3 loop: CASSQGLAPDTQYF. Here the CDR3 DNA reads TGCGCCAGCAGCCAAGGACTAGCGCCAGATACGCAGTATTTT. This chain uses TRBV4-1 with TRBJ2-3; 8 bases fit TRBD2. The junction had 1 base not matched to a gene; V was cut back by 1 base and J by 4 bases. CDR3 size: 14 residues. CDR1 is MGHRA and CDR2 is YSYEKL in the germline V gene.

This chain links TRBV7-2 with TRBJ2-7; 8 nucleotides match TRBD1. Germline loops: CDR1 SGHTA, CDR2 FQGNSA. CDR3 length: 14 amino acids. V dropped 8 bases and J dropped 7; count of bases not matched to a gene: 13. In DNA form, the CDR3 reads TGTGCCAGCCGCTACCGGGACAGGTCGCCAGAGCAGTACTTC. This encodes CASRYRDRSPEQYF.

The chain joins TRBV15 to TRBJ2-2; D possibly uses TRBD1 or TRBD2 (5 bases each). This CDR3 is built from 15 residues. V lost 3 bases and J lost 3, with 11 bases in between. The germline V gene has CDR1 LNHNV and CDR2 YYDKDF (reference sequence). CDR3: CATSSTGTHTGELFF. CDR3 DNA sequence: TGTGCCACCAGCAGTACCGGGACGCACACCGGGGAGCTGTTTTTT.

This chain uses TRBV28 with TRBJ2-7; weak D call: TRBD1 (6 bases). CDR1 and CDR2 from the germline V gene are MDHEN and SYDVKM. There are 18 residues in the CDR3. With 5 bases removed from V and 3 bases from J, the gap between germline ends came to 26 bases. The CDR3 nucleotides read TGTGCCAGCAGTCCTGACCAGGACAGCCGGACTCCAAGCTACGAGCAGTACTTC. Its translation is CASSPDQDSRTPSYEQYF.

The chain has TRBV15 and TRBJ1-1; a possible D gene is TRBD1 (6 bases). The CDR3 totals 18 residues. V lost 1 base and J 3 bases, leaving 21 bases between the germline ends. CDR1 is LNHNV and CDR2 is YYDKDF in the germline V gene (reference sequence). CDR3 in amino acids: CATSRGPRGLVVYTEAFF. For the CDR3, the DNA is TGTGCCACCAGCAGAGGACCCAGGGGACTCGTTGTGTACACTGAAGCTTTCTTT.

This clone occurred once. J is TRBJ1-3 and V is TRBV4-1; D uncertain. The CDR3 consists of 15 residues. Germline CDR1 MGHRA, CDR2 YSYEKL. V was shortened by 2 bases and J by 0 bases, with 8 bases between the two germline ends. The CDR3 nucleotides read TGCGCCAGCAGCCAACAGGTTCTCTCTGGAAACACCATATATTTT. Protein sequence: CASSQQVLSGNTIYF.

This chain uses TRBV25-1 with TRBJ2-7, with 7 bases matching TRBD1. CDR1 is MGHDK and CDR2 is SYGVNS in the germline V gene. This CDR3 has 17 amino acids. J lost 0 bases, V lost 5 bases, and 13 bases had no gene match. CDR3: CASSRLQGNRGSYEQYF. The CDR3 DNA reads TGTGCCAGCAGTAGACTACAGGGAAACAGGGGCTCCTACGAGCAGTACTTC.

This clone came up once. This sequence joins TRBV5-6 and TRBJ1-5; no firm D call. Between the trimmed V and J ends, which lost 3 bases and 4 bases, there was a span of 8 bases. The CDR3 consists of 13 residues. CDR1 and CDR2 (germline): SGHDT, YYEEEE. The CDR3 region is CASSSVSNQPQHF. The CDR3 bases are TGTGCCAGCAGCTCTGTCTCGAATCAGCCCCAGCATTTT.

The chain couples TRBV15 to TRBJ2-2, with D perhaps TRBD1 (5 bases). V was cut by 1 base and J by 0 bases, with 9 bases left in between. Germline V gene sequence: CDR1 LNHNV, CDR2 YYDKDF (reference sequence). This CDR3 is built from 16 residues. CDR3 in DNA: TGTGCCACCAGCAGAGTCGACAGCGCGAACACCGGGGAGCTGTTTTTT. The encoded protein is CATSRVDSANTGELFF. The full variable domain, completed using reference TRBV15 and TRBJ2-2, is DAMVIQNPRYQVTQFGKPVTLSCSQTLNHNVMYWYQQKSSQAPKLLFHYYDKDFNNEADTPDNFQSRRPNTSFCFLDIRSPGLGDTAMYLCATSRVDSANTGELFFGEGSRLTVL.

This CDR3 is CASSTGTGRTEAFF. The CDR3 coding sequence is TGTGCCAGCAGCACGGGGACAGGGAGAACTGAAGCTTTCTTT. J is TRBJ1-1 and V is TRBV5-4; 9 bases align to TRBD1. The J segment lost 5 bases and the V segment lost 4 bases, leaving 6 bases of the junction unmatched. Germline CDR1 SGHNT, CDR2 YYREEE (reference sequence). This CDR3 comprises 14 residues.

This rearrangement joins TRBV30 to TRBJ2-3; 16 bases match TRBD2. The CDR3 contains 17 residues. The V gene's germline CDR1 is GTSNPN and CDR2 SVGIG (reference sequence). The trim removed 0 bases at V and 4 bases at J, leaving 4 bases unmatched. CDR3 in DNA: TGTGCCTGGAGTGTTGGGACTAGCGGGAGGGTCGCAGATACGCAGTATTTT. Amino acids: CAWSVGTSGRVADTQYF.

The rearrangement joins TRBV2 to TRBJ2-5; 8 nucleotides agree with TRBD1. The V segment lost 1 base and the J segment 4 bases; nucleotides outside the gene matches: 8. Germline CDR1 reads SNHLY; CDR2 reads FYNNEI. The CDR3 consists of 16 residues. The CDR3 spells CASSEGIRGRGETQYF. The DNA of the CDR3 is TGTGCCAGCAGTGAAGGGATCAGGGGGCGAGGAGAGACCCAGTACTTC.

CDR3 bases: TGTGCCAGCACCGACCCTGGGGACAGGGATGAAAAACTGTTTTTT. Its protein product is CASTDPGDRDEKLFF. V usage is TRBV28 and J usage is TRBJ1-4; 9 bases match TRBD1. The V segment lost 7 bases and the J segment 6 bases; nucleotides outside the gene matches: 9. Germline CDR1 MDHEN, CDR2 SYDVKM. The length of the CDR3 is 15 residues.